Given below is one T cell receptor (beta chain) in context. Its cognate antigen is unknown. The sample originates from a study of cytomegalovirus exposure and HLA in healthy donors. Study details: A preliminary data release comprised roughly 80 million unique TCRs obtained from HLA-typed donors. Membership in the Caucasian-associated ancestry cluster was found for 75% to 85% of nearly 400 genotyped donors. Study findings and constraints: Immune exposure data for these donors was limited to CMV serostatus. Presence/absence analyses assumed roughly uniform sequencing depth across donors.

Both 60 Vbeta primers and 13 Jbeta primers went into the PCR. Profiled with immunoSEQ multiplex PCR; TCRdb holds only in-frame clones, not every one. Of some 140,000 clones listed, 70% to 80% are singletons. V shed 6 bases and J shed 0 bases, with 15 bases lying between them. This CDR3 is built from 15 residues. Germline CDR1 reads MDHEN; CDR2 reads SYDVKM. The sequencing sample was made of PBMCs. This sequence joins TRBV28 and TRBJ2-7; no clear D. The source is a woman between 55 and 75 years old in good health and CMV-seronegative. The chain's CDR3 is CASSSPSISSYEQYF. CDR3 in DNA: TGTGCCAGCAGCTCCCCGTCCATCAGCTCCTACGAGCAGTACTTC.